These 10 T cell receptor beta chains originate from one sample sequenced in a study of blood T cell repertoires in COVID-19. Sequencing was performed with immunoSEQ multiplex PCR; in TCRdb, only in-frame clones are kept and a portion is missing. This table has around 230,000 clones, roughly 85% appearing once. Sequenced material: peripheral blood. The receptor source for this set is a man in his forties or fifties with COVID-19, enrolled during active disease.

This chain's CDR3 is CAWSGGQRNTIYF. The CDR3 nucleotides are TGTGCCTGGAGTGGGGGCCAGCGAAACACCATATATTTT. V is TRBV30 and J is TRBJ1-3; tentative D call: TRBD1 (5 bases). V lost 1 base to trimming and J lost 5 bases, with 9 bases between them. The CDR3 loop spans 13 amino acids. In germline, CDR1 is GTSNPN, CDR2 SVGIG (reference sequence).

This clone was seen a handful of times. The genes are TRBV28 and TRBJ1-4, with TRBD1 identical over 8 bases. Germline-derived CDR1 and CDR2 are MDHEN and SYDVKM. The ends lost 1 base at V and 5 bases at J; junction bases unmatched: 3. This CDR3 has 15 amino acids. The CDR3 bases are TGTGCCAGCAGTTTATTTCGGACAGGGAATGAAAAACTGTTTTTT. Its translation: CASSLFRTGNEKLFF.

The chain carries TRBV9 and TRBJ2-5; 7 bases fit TRBD1. The CDR3 runs 15 residues. V lost 0 bases and J lost 2; bases outside the gene matches: 4. The germline V gene has CDR1 SGDLS and CDR2 YYNGEE. The CDR3 spells CASSVAVTGQETQYF. As DNA, the CDR3 is TGTGCCAGCAGCGTAGCTGTGACAGGGCAAGAGACCCAGTACTTC.

The genes are TRBV6-5 and TRBJ2-1; 9 positions match TRBD2. The CDR3 consists of 14 residues. The J segment lost 4 bases and the V segment lost 6 bases, leaving 4 bases of the junction unmatched. Germline CDR1 is MNHEY and CDR2 is SVGAGI. CDR3 in DNA: TGTGCCAGCAGCACGAGCGGGGGGTACAATGAGCAGTTCTTC. It encodes CASSTSGGYNEQFF.

The chain has TRBV27 and TRBJ2-1; TRBD1 might be the D (6 bases). This CDR3 is built from 15 residues. CDR1 and CDR2 from the germline V gene are MNHEY and SMNVEV (reference sequence). V was clipped by 8 bases and J by 8 bases, with 22 bases between them. The DNA of the CDR3 is TGTGCCAGCGGAACGCGAGAGGGACACTTATATGAGCAGTTCTTC. The encoded protein is CASGTREGHLYEQFF.

The chain uses TRBV28 and TRBJ1-2; 11 nucleotides line up with TRBD1. This CDR3 region has 14 residues. Trimming took 2 bases from V and 6 from J; bases not matched to a gene: 2. Germline values: CDR1 MDHEN, CDR2 SYDVKM. The CDR3: CASSLGTGGHGYTF. CDR3 nucleotide sequence: TGTGCCAGCAGTTTAGGGACAGGGGGTCATGGCTACACCTTC.

The sample holds one count of this clone. The chain carries TRBV7-8 and TRBJ2-2, with 8 bases aligning to TRBD2. The CDR3 is 14 residues long. In germline, CDR1 is SGHVS, CDR2 FQNEAQ. Trimming at V came to 3 bases and at J to 6 bases, leaving 3 bases not matched to a gene. CDR3 residues: CASSFPGGPGELFF. The DNA of the CDR3 is TGTGCCAGCAGCTTCCCGGGGGGGCCCGGGGAGCTGTTTTTT.

The chain employs TRBV13 and TRBJ1-1; D gene unclear. The ends were cut back, 1 base at V and 5 bases at J, with 11 bases in the middle. The germline V gene has CDR1 PRHDT and CDR2 FYEKMQ (reference sequence). The CDR3 consists of 14 residues. The CDR3 DNA follows: TGTGCCAGCAGCTTAGCCCAACAGTTGACTGAAGCTTTCTTT. As protein: CASSLAQQLTEAFF.

The chain joins TRBV13 to TRBJ2-3; 7 nucleotides match TRBD2. Per germline, CDR1 PRHDT and CDR2 FYEKMQ (reference sequence). The CDR3 spans 15 residues. V trimming: 7 bases; J trimming: 1 base; junction bases outside the gene matches: 8. In DNA form, the CDR3 reads TGTGCCAGCACCAAAAGCGGGGTGGGCACAGATACGCAGTATTTT. Translation gives CASTKSGVGTDTQYF.

This clone was seen more than once but under ten times. The chain couples TRBV12-5 to TRBJ1-2; 7 nucleotides line up with TRBD1. In germline, CDR1 is LGHNT, CDR2 FRNRAP. Germline trimming cut 0 bases from V and 7 bases from J; bases unmatched to any gene: 5. The CDR3 covers 14 residues. CDR3 amino acids: CASGLVQGSGGYTF. Here the CDR3 DNA reads TGTGCTAGTGGTTTGGTACAGGGGTCCGGTGGCTACACCTTC.